This entry is about one T cell receptor beta chain. This entry is derived from a study of blood T cell repertoires in COVID-19. Overall study context: COVID-19 samples, acute and convalescent, were from the United States, Italy and Spain. T cells, B-cell-depleted T cells, or PBMCs supplied cDNA or gDNA.

V lost 4 bases and J 6 bases, leaving 12 bases between the germline ends. CDR1 and CDR2 from the germline V gene are SGHTA and FQGTGA. CDR3 length: 14 residues. In the original analysis: Nucleated cell counts were estimated from reference gene primer amplification. Profiling relied on immunoSEQ multiplex PCR, and the TCRdb table lists in-frame clones only, not all of them. That table furnishes V, J and clone size, whereas the DNA furnished D and trimming. The repertoire holds approximately 75,000 clones, around 88% seen once, with about 0.6% in the top ten. This sequence joins TRBV7-3 and TRBJ2-2; D gene ambiguous. Sequenced input: peripheral blood. The sequence derives from a man in his 60s with acute or convalescent COVID-19. Here the CDR3 reads CASSSQFAAGELFF. CDR3 nucleotides: TGTGCCAGCAGCTCCCAGTTTGCGGCCGGGGAGCTGTTTTTT.